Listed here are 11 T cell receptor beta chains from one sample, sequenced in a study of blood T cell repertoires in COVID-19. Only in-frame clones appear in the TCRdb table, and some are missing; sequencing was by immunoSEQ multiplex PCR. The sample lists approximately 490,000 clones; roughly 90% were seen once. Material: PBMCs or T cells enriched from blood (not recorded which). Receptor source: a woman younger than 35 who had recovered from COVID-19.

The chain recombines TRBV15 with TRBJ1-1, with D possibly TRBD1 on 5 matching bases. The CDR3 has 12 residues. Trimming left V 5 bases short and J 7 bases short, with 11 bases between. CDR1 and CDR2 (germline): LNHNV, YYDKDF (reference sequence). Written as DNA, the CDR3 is TGTGCCACCAGCCTAAGTAGGGGTGAAGCTTTCTTT. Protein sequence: CATSLSRGEAFF.

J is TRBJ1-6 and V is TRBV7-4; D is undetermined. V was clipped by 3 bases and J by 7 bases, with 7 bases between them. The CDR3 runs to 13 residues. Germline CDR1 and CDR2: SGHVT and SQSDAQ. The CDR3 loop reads CASSFIRNSPLHF. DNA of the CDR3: TGTGCCAGCAGCTTTATTCGGAATTCACCCCTCCACTTT.

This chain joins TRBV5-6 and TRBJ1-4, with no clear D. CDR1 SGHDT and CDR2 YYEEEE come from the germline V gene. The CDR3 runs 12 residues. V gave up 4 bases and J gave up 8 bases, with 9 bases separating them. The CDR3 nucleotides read TGTGCCAGCAGCCGCTTCGGGGAAAAACTGTTTTTT. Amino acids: CASSRFGEKLFF.

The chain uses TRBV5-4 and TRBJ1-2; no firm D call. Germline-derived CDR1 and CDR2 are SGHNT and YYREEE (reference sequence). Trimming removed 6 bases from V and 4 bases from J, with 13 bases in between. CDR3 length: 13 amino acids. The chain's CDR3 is CASTKPEAYGYTF. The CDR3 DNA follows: TGTGCCAGCACTAAGCCTGAGGCCTATGGCTACACCTTC.

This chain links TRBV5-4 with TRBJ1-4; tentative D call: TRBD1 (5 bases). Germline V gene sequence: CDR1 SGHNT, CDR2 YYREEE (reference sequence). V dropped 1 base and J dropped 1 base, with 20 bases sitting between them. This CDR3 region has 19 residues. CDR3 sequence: CASSLRGKGLGRTNEKLFF. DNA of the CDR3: TGTGCCAGCAGCTTGCGGGGGAAGGGTTTGGGAAGAACTAATGAAAAACTGTTTTTT.

CDR3 sequence reads: CASRALNEQFF. The CDR3 DNA reads as TGTGCCAGCAGGGCCTTAAATGAGCAGTTCTTC. The J gene is TRBJ2-1, the V gene TRBV7-9, with D unclear. V was cut by 6 bases and J by 7 bases, with 7 bases left in between. Germline CDR1 SEHNR, CDR2 FQNEAQ (reference sequence). The CDR3 extends over 11 amino acids.

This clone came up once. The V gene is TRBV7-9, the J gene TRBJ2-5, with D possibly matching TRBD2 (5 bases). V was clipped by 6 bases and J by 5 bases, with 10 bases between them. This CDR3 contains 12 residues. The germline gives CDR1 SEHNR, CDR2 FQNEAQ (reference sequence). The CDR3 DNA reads TGTGCCAGCAGTCCGGGGTGGGAGACCCAGTACTTC. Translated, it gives CASSPGWETQYF.

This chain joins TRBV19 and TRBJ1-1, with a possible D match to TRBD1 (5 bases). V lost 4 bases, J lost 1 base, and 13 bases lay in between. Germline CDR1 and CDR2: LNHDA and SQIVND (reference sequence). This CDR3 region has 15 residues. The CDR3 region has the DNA TGTGCCAGTAGTAAAGGACCCGACAGGAACACTGAAGCTTTCTTT. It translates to CASSKGPDRNTEAFF.

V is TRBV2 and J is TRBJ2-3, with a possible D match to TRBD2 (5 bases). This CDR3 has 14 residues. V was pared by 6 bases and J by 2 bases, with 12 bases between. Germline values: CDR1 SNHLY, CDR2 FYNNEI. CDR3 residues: CASRVGVATDTQYF. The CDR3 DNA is TGTGCCAGCAGGGTCGGGGTGGCCACAGATACGCAGTATTTT.

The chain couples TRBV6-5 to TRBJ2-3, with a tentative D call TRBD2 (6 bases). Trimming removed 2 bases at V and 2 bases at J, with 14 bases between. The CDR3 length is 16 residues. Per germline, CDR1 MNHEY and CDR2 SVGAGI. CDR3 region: CASSYHLAGSTDTQYF. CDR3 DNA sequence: TGTGCCAGCAGTTACCACTTGGCGGGGTCCACAGATACGCAGTATTTT.

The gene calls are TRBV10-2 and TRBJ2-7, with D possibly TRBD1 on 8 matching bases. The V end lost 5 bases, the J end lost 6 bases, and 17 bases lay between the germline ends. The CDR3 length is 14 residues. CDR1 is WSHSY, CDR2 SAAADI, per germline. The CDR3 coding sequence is TGCGCCAGCAGTACAGGGGGGGCGGGTCGCGAGCAGTACTTC. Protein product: CASSTGGAGREQYF.